This T cell receptor beta chain was obtained from a study of graft-versus-host responses after intestinal transplantation. Study in general: Multivisceral, liver-intestinal, or isolated intestinal transplants were received by the recipients. Tacrolimus plus steroids were given to all recipients for approximately three years, preceded by anti-thymocyte globulin induction.

In germline, CDR1 is SEHNR, CDR2 FQNEAQ (reference sequence). Trimming removed 8 bases at V and 1 base at J, with 20 bases between. The CDR3 runs to 16 residues. Some clones are missing from TCRdb's copy, which holds only in-frame ones; the method was immunoSEQ multiplex PCR. The sample shows some 80,000 clones, around 90% of them seen only once. Regarding this clone: Its antigen is currently unknown.

Study results and caveats: Early post-transplant HvG declines were associated with peak circulating GvH clone levels. Analysis identified GvH clones in recipient marrow, with some appearing first in ileum or blood.

The rearrangement uses TRBV7-9 and TRBJ1-1; possible D gene TRBD1, 5 bases. This TCR was recovered from a human donor who was the organ donor for an intestinal transplant. The sequencing here drew on unstimulated CD8+ T cells sorted from spleen or lymph node cells, taken before transplant. In nucleotides, the CDR3 is TGTGCCAGCGAATTATCGTGGGGGGGTGAGAACACTGAAGCTTTCTTT. As protein: CASELSWGGENTEAFF.